Reported below is one T cell receptor (beta chain). Its specificity is unknown. This table comes from immunoSEQ multiplex PCR, and its TCRdb copy is limited to in-frame clones, with some not included. The sample records approximately 98,000 clones, roughly 95% being singletons. Donors came from a validation cohort of over a hundred subjects, distinct from the first 666-subject cohort. Germline trimming cut 1 base from V and 2 bases from J; bases unmatched to any gene: 1. Germline CDR1 reads MGHRA; CDR2 reads YSYEKL. The CDR3 is 15 amino acids. This specimen comes from a study of cytomegalovirus exposure and HLA in healthy donors. General observations from the study: The tendency of first-cohort TCR clusters to co-occur in the 110 or so validation repertoires emerged from a later analysis.

The chain recombines TRBV4-1 with TRBJ1-5; 8 bases are a match to TRBD1. This TCR came from a woman younger than 30 in good health and CMV-seronegative. Sequenced input: PBMCs. In DNA form, the CDR3 reads TGCGCCAGCAGCCAAGTACAGGGGGGCAATCAGCCCCAGCATTTT. It translates to CASSQVQGGNQPQHF.